The entry below gives a single T cell receptor (beta chain) sequence along with its context. The CDR3 has 15 amino acids. Germline CDR1 reads MNHEY; CDR2 reads SVGAGI. V shed 0 bases and J shed 0 bases, with 8 bases lying between them. This sample was taken from a study of T cell changes during pregnancy in multiple sclerosis. Produced via immunoSEQ multiplex PCR; TCRdb's table is partial and in-frame only. The repertoire holds some 100,000 clones, with approximately 94% as singletons. This chain links TRBV6-5 with TRBJ1-1; D is undetermined. The clonotype originates from a female donor with multiple sclerosis, enrolled in a pregnancy study. This material consisted of peripheral blood, taken before pregnancy. In DNA, the CDR3 is TGTGCCAGCAGTTACTCTCCAGGCATGAACACTGAAGCTTTCTTT. It codes for CASSYSPGMNTEAFF.